The 12 T cell receptor beta chains below come from one sample, sequenced in a study of T-cell reconstitution after alpha-beta-depleted transplantation in children. Unique molecular identifiers featured in how the TCRbeta library was prepared. TCRdb ran MiXCR on the PCR reads and lists one entry per CDR3 protein. The table lists 350,000 to 500,000 distinct CDR3 sequences, 43% of them singletons. The sample was PBMCs, taken before TCRalphabeta/CD19-depleted stem cell transplant. Source of these receptors: a girl aged 2 to 10 with aplastic anemia, due to receive a stem cell transplant.

Regarding this clonotype: The junction differs from germline at one of its ends, possibly a read error. This sequence joins TRBV27 and TRBJ1-5; no firm D call. The CDR3 sequence is 13 residues long. The germline CDR1 and CDR2 sequences are MNHEY and SMNVEV (reference sequence). Here the CDR3 reads CTSTPIKGQPQHF. CDR3 bases: TGTACCAGCACCCCCATTAAGGGTCAGCCCCAGCATTTT.

This clonotype was detected many times. This chain uses TRBV20-1 with TRBJ1-1; 12 bases are a match to TRBD1. V lost 5 bases and J lost 6; bases outside the gene matches: 13. The CDR3 contains 16 residues. Germline V gives CDR1 DFQATT, CDR2 SNEGSKA (reference sequence). CDR3 amino acids: CSAPGKPGQGASEAFF. The CDR3 nucleotides are TGCAGTGCTCCAGGAAAACCGGGACAGGGGGCCTCTGAAGCTTTCTTT.

The genes are TRBV27 and TRBJ1-1, with unresolved D. This CDR3 has 14 residues. With 3 bases removed from V and 5 bases from J, the gap between germline ends came to 13 bases. The V gene's germline CDR1 is MNHEY and CDR2 SMNVEV (reference sequence). CDR3 amino acids: CASSFGLYRTEAFF. In DNA, the CDR3 is TGTGCCAGCAGTTTTGGACTGTATCGGACTGAAGCTTTCTTT.

As to this clonotype: This may be a read error: a much more frequent sequence differs by one nucleotide. The CDR3: CASSFSETQHF. Written as DNA, the CDR3 is TGTGCCAGCAGCTTTTCGGAGACCCAGCACTTC. V usage is TRBV5-5 and J usage is TRBJ2-5; D unclear. The CDR3 spans 11 residues. Germline CDR1 is SGHKS and CDR2 is YYEKEE (reference sequence).

This clonotype has just a few counts. The chain links TRBV9 to TRBJ2-1; D may be TRBD2 (6 bases). Trimming took 2 bases from V and 4 from J, leaving 16 bases between them. The germline V gene encodes CDR1 SGDLS and CDR2 YYNGEE. This CDR3 has 16 amino acids. The CDR3 region has the DNA TGTGCCAGCAGCGTCTCCGGGACTTTTCATTACAATGAGCAGTTCTTC. Translating it yields CASSVSGTFHYNEQFF. The complete variable domain, with remaining parts taken from reference TRBV9 and TRBJ2-1, reads DSGVTQTPKHLITATGQRVTLRCSPRSGDLSVYWYQQSLDQGLQFLIQYYNGEERAKGNILERFSAQQFPDLHSELNLSSLELGDSALYFCASSVSGTFHYNEQFFGPGTRLTVL.

The V call is TRBV7-6, the J call TRBJ2-1, with D hard to call. Trimming left V 3 bases short and J 0 bases short, with 12 bases between. Germline lookup yields CDR1 SGHVS and CDR2 FNYEAQ. This CDR3 spans 16 amino acids. CDR3 nucleotides: TGTGCCAGCAGCTTCGGCGGCCGGAGCTCCTACAATGAGCAGTTCTTC. It codes for CASSFGGRSSYNEQFF.

This clonotype was picked up many times. The gene calls are TRBV7-2 and TRBJ2-1; 12 bases match TRBD2. This CDR3 contains 15 residues. Trimming at V came to 5 bases and at J to 2 bases, leaving 1 base not matched to a gene. Germline CDR1 and CDR2: SGHTA and FQGNSA. CDR3 residues: CASSRLAGAYNEQFF. The CDR3 bases are TGTGCCAGCAGCAGACTAGCGGGAGCCTACAATGAGCAGTTCTTC.

V is TRBV5-1 and J is TRBJ2-2, with TRBD1 matching over 8 bases. V lost 2 bases, J lost 7 bases, and 7 bases stayed unmatched. The germline V gene encodes CDR1 SGHRS and CDR2 YFSETQ. The CDR3 sequence is 15 residues long. Here the CDR3 DNA reads TGCGCCAGCAGCTTTCGGACAGGGAGCGGCGGGGAGCTGTTTTTT. As protein: CASSFRTGSGGELFF.

The chain couples TRBV6-5 to TRBJ2-1, with TRBD2 identical over 10 bases. The ends lost 2 bases at V and 5 bases at J; junction bases unmatched: 9. This CDR3 has 17 residues. Germline loops: CDR1 MNHEY, CDR2 SVGAGI. The chain's CDR3 is CASSYVLAGDMHNEQFF. The CDR3 DNA reads as TGTGCCAGCAGTTACGTTCTAGCGGGAGATATGCACAATGAGCAGTTCTTC.

The sample holds many counts of this clonotype. DNA for the CDR3: TGTGCTAGTGGTCTCTCTTGGGTTACGCAGTATTTT. Translating it yields CASGLSWVTQYF. This rearrangement joins TRBV12-5 to TRBJ2-3; D remains unclear. The germline V gene encodes CDR1 LGHNT and CDR2 FRNRAP. Between the trimmed V and J ends, which lost 5 bases and 8 bases, there was a span of 11 bases. The CDR3 consists of 12 residues. Full variable domain (remainder filled in from reference TRBV12-5 and TRBJ2-3): DARVTQTPRHKVTEMGQEVTMRCQPILGHNTVFWYRQTMMQGLELLAYFRNRAPLDDSGMPKDRFSAEMPDATLATLKIQPSEPRDSAVYFCASGLSWVTQYFGPGTRLTVL.

This sequence joins TRBV20-1 and TRBJ2-5; possibly TRBD1 for D (5 bases). V lost 7 bases and J 5 bases, leaving 14 bases between the germline ends. The length of the CDR3 is 12 residues. CDR1 is DFQATT, CDR2 SNEGSKA, per germline (reference sequence). The CDR3 region is CSVSPQGETQYF. The CDR3 DNA reads TGCAGTGTCTCACCGCAGGGCGAGACCCAGTACTTC.

The gene calls are TRBV12-3 or TRBV12-4 and TRBJ2-6, with 9 bases matching TRBD1. The CDR3 loop spans 15 amino acids. The junction had 2 bases not matched to a gene; V was cut back by 6 bases and J by 2 bases. CDR3 amino acids: CASRGTGTGANVLTF. In DNA, the CDR3 is TGTGCCAGCAGGGGGACAGGGACTGGGGCCAACGTCCTGACTTTC.